The 21 T cell receptor beta chains listed next were all sequenced from one sample in a study of cytomegalovirus exposure and HLA in healthy donors. Primers: 60 Vbeta forward and 13 Jbeta reverse. TCRdb's copy holds only in-frame clones and misses some; the assay was immunoSEQ multiplex PCR. The sample lists 250,000 to 350,000 clones, roughly 70% seen once, with under 3% in the top ten. Sequencing was performed on PBMCs. All receptors come from a female donor in good health and CMV-seronegative.

This clone occurred a few times. The V call is TRBV4-1, the J call TRBJ2-1, with TRBD2 identical over 8 bases. Germline-derived CDR1 and CDR2 are MGHRA and YSYEKL. The V and J ends lost 5 bases and 8 bases, in that order; junction bases with no gene match: 11. The CDR3 runs to 15 residues. CDR3 sequence reads: CASSWISGKSDEQFF. The CDR3 coding sequence is TGCGCCAGCAGCTGGATTAGCGGGAAGAGCGATGAGCAGTTCTTC.

The rearrangement uses TRBV5-8 and TRBJ1-3; no clear D gene. The CDR3 loop spans 14 amino acids. In germline, CDR1 is SGHTS, CDR2 YDEGEE. Trimming took off 6 bases at V and 4 bases at J, with 14 bases between the two ends. Written as DNA, the CDR3 is TGTGCCAGCACCCGAGAACCATCGGGAAACACCATATATTTT. As protein: CASTREPSGNTIYF.

The V and J genes are TRBV29-1 and TRBJ2-1; TRBD2 might be the D (6 bases). With 4 bases removed from V and 3 bases from J, the gap between germline ends came to 13 bases. CDR1 is SQVTM and CDR2 is ANQGSEA in the germline V gene. CDR3 length: 14 amino acids. The CDR3 is CSVGLAVSYNEQFF. The CDR3, as DNA: TGCAGCGTTGGGTTAGCGGTAAGCTACAATGAGCAGTTCTTC.

The chain links TRBV7-2 to TRBJ2-7, with D tentatively TRBD2 (6 bases). Per the germline V gene, CDR1 is SGHTA and CDR2 is FQGNSA. The ends were cut back, 4 bases at V and 7 bases at J, with 14 bases in the middle. The CDR3 has 13 amino acids. CDR3 residues: CASSSRRAGEQYF. In DNA form, the CDR3 reads TGTGCCAGCAGCTCCCGGAGGGCGGGGGAGCAGTACTTC.

The J gene is TRBJ2-7, the V gene TRBV14, with 7 bases lining up with TRBD1. The CDR3 loop spans 15 amino acids. Germline V gene sequence: CDR1 SGHDN, CDR2 FVKESK. V shed 4 bases, J shed 7 bases, and the junction held 13 bases outside the gene matches. The CDR3 reads CASSRRTGTVWEQYF. The CDR3 region has the DNA TGTGCCAGCAGCCGCAGAACAGGGACAGTGTGGGAGCAGTACTTC.

This clone has only a few counts. This chain connects TRBV7-2 to TRBJ2-5; 9 bases align to TRBD2. Near its end, the DNA agrees better with TRBJ2-7, so the J call may be wrong. The CDR3 runs to 14 residues. The germline gives CDR1 SGHTA, CDR2 FQGNSA. In nucleotides, the CDR3 is TGTGCCAGCAGCCTGGGACTAGCTGGGTACGAGCAGTACTTC. It specifies CASSLGLAGYEQYF.

This clone was found a few times. The genes are TRBV30 and TRBJ1-2; D ambiguous. The length of the CDR3 is 13 residues. V lost 1 base to trimming and J lost 7 bases, with 13 bases between them. Per the germline V gene, CDR1 is GTSNPN and CDR2 is SVGIG (reference sequence). CDR3 coding DNA: TGTGCCTGGAGTGAAACAGTGGGTATTGGCTACACCTTC. Translating it yields CAWSETVGIGYTF.

The sample holds a few counts of this clone. V and J are TRBV19 and TRBJ1-6; 9 nucleotides agree with TRBD1. The CDR3 runs 14 residues. The germline CDR1 and CDR2 sequences are LNHDA and SQIVND (reference sequence). V shed 5 bases, J shed 14 bases, and the junction held 10 bases outside the gene matches. CDR3 region: CASSLGTGSRALHF. CDR3 sequence (DNA): TGTGCCAGTAGTCTCGGGACAGGGAGTCGTGCCCTCCACTTT.

This sequence joins TRBV13 and TRBJ1-5, with 8 bases identical to TRBD1. The length of the CDR3 is 13 residues. CDR1 and CDR2 from the germline V gene are PRHDT and FYEKMQ (reference sequence). Trimming cost V 5 bases and J 11 bases; bases outside gene matches: 8. The CDR3 region is CASSRRGLRAQHF. CDR3 nucleotide sequence: TGTGCCAGCAGCCGCAGGGGGCTAAGAGCCCAGCATTTT.

The rearrangement uses TRBV11-2 and TRBJ1-4, with a possible D match to TRBD1 (6 bases). V was clipped by 4 bases and J by 12 bases, with 18 bases between them. The CDR3 consists of 14 residues. Germline-derived CDR1 and CDR2 are SGHAT and FQNNGV. The CDR3 DNA sequence: TGTGCCAGCAGCTCCGACAGGAGAGCCCAGGAACTGTTTTTT. This sequence encodes CASSSDRRAQELFF. Full variable domain (missing parts from reference TRBV11-2 and TRBJ1-4): EAGVAQSPRYKIIEKRQSVAFWCNPISGHATLYWYQQILGQGPKLLIQFQNNGVVDDSQLPKDRFSAERLKGVDSTLKIQPAKLEDSAVYLCASSSDRRAQELFFGSGTQLSVL.

The chain uses TRBV2 and TRBJ2-2; 7 bases map to TRBD2. The J segment lost 1 base and the V segment lost 6 bases, leaving 5 bases of the junction unmatched. Germline V gene lookup returns CDR1 SNHLY and CDR2 FYNNEI. The CDR3 is 15 amino acids. The CDR3 is CASSATSLNTGELFF. The CDR3 nucleotides read TGTGCCAGCAGCGCGACTAGCTTGAACACCGGGGAGCTGTTTTTT. Looking up the rest from reference TRBV2 and TRBJ2-2 gives the full variable domain: EPEVTQTPSHQVTQMGQEVILRCVPISNHLYFYWYRQILGQKVEFLVSFYNNEISEKSEIFDDQFSVERPDGSNFTLKIRSTKLEDSAMYFCASSATSLNTGELFFGEGSRLTVL.

This chain joins TRBV28 and TRBJ1-5; perhaps TRBD1 as D (6 bases). CDR3 length: 15 amino acids. CDR1 and CDR2 (germline): MDHEN, SYDVKM. Trimming cost V 6 bases and J 3 bases, with 15 bases left between them. CDR3: CASRFDRLFNQPQHF. CDR3 sequence (DNA): TGTGCCAGCAGATTCGACAGGCTTTTCAATCAGCCCCAGCATTTT.

Remarks on this clone: Germline is not matched at one junction end, which may reflect a read error. The V and J genes are TRBV7-9 and TRBJ2-7; 9 bases fit TRBD2. This CDR3 has 13 amino acids. From germline, CDR1 is SEHNR and CDR2 FQNEAQ (reference sequence). CDR3 protein: CSSSLAGADEQYF. CDR3 nucleotide sequence: TGTTCCAGCAGCTTAGCGGGAGCTGACGAGCAGTACTTC.

V is TRBV16 and J is TRBJ2-7, with 9 nucleotides matching TRBD1. CDR3 size: 14 residues. The germline gives CDR1 KGHSY, CDR2 FQNENV. The V segment lost 3 bases and the J segment 5 bases; nucleotides outside the gene matches: 5. This CDR3 reads CASSHRTGENEQYF. The CDR3, as DNA: TGTGCCAGCAGCCACCGGACAGGGGAAAACGAGCAGTACTTC.

V is TRBV2 and J is TRBJ1-3, with a weak D call TRBD1 (5 bases). Germline V lookup: CDR1 SNHLY, CDR2 FYNNEI. This CDR3 contains 16 residues. The V gene lost 2 bases and the J gene lost 0 bases, with 11 bases spanning the gap. Written as DNA, the CDR3 is TGTGCCAGCAGTGAAACGGATGGGGCCTCTGGAAACACCATATATTTT. Its protein product is CASSETDGASGNTIYF.

The chain has TRBV7-9 and TRBJ2-5; the match to TRBD2 covers 7 bases. The V segment lost 5 bases and the J segment 10 bases; nucleotides outside the gene matches: 10. CDR1 and CDR2 from the germline V gene are SEHNR and FQNEAQ (reference sequence). There are 13 residues in the CDR3. The CDR3 loop is CASSLRGGRDQYF. CDR3 nucleotides: TGTGCCAGCAGCCTCCGGGGAGGGAGGGACCAGTACTTC.

This rearrangement joins TRBV7-2 to TRBJ2-3, with D perhaps TRBD1 (6 bases). CDR3 length: 17 residues. V lost 5 bases and J lost 5, with 23 bases in between. CDR1 and CDR2 (germline): SGHTA, FQGNSA. DNA of the CDR3: TGTGCCAGCAGCCTCCATAGGGGGTTGCTAGCTGGAGATACGCAGTATTTT. Encoded protein: CASSLHRGLLAGDTQYF.

The V and J genes are TRBV25-1 and TRBJ1-3; D gene unclear. The V gene's germline CDR1 is MGHDK and CDR2 SYGVNS. CDR3 length: 11 amino acids. V lost 6 bases and J 8 bases, leaving 8 bases between the germline ends. This chain's CDR3 is CASRGSYTIYF. In DNA, the CDR3 is TGTGCCAGCAGGGGGAGTTACACCATATATTTT.

The genes are TRBV10-3 and TRBJ2-1; 7 positions agree with TRBD2. This CDR3 has 17 residues. CDR1 and CDR2 (germline): ENHRY, SYGVKD. V lost 3 bases, J lost 5 bases, and 13 bases stayed unmatched. CDR3 DNA: TGTGCCATCAGTGATATAGGGACTAACCCTTCGCACAATGAGCAGTTCTTC. Its translation: CAISDIGTNPSHNEQFF.

Note on this clone: Additional DNA sequences in this sample encode the identical CDR3. J is TRBJ2-3 and V is TRBV15, with unresolved D. Trimming cost V 1 base and J 1 base, with 3 bases left between them. This CDR3 is 13 amino acids long. The V gene's germline CDR1 is LNHNV and CDR2 YYDKDF (reference sequence). The CDR3 coding sequence is TGTGCCACCAGCAGAGGAGGCACAGATACGCAGTATTTT. Translation: CATSRGGTDTQYF. Complete variable domain (other parts from reference TRBV15 and TRBJ2-3): DAMVIQNPRYQVTQFGKPVTLSCSQTLNHNVMYWYQQKSSQAPKLLFHYYDKDFNNEADTPDNFQSRRPNTSFCFLDIRSPGLGDTAMYLCATSRGGTDTQYFGPGTRLTVL.

The chain recombines TRBV15 with TRBJ1-3, with 7 bases identical to TRBD1. The CDR3 loop spans 15 amino acids. In germline, CDR1 is LNHNV, CDR2 YYDKDF (reference sequence). J was trimmed by 4 bases and V by 0 bases; bases with no gene match: 3. CDR3 coding DNA: TGTGCCACCAGCAGAGATCGGGACAGAGGAAACACCATATATTTT. Amino acid sequence: CATSRDRDRGNTIYF. The full variable domain, completed using reference TRBV15 and TRBJ1-3, is DAMVIQNPRYQVTQFGKPVTLSCSQTLNHNVMYWYQQKSSQAPKLLFHYYDKDFNNEADTPDNFQSRRPNTSFCFLDIRSPGLGDTAMYLCATSRDRDRGNTIYFGEGSWLTVV.